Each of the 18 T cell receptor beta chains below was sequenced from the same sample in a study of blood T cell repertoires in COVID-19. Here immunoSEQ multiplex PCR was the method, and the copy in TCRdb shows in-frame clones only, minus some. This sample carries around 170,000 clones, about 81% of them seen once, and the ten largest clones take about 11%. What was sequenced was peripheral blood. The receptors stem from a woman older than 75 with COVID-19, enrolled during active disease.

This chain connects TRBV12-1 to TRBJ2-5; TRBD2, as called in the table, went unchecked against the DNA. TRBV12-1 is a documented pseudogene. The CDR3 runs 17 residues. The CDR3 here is CASSSRKFLAGVETQYF. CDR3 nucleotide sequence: TGTGCCAGCAGCTCCAGAAAATTTCTAGCGGGAGTAGAGACCCAGTACTTC.

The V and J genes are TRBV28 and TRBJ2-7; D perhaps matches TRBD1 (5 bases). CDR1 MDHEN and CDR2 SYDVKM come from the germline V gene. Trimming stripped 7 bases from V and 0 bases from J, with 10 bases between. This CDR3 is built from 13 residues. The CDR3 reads CASKTVLSYEQYF. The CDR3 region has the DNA TGTGCCAGCAAGACAGTTCTCTCCTACGAGCAGTACTTC.

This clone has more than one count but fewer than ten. CDR3 bases: TGTGCCAGCAGCATCCGGACAGGGTCAGGGACTGAAGCTTTCTTT. It translates to CASSIRTGSGTEAFF. The chain couples TRBV7-2 to TRBJ1-1, with 8 bases that match TRBD1. With V trimmed by 5 bases and J by 5 bases, 10 bases remained unmatched. CDR1 is SGHTA, CDR2 FQGNSA, per germline. There are 15 residues in the CDR3.

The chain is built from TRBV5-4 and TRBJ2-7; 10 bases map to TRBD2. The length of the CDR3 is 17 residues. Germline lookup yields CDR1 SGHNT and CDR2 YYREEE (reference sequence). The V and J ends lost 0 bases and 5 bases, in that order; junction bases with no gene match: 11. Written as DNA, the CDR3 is TGTGCCAGCAGCTTGGGAGCGGGAGGGCCTAAAATCCACGAGCAGTACTTC. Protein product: CASSLGAGGPKIHEQYF.

This CDR3 is CASSQGIWSNEQFF. The CDR3 DNA sequence: TGCGCCAGCAGCCAAGGTATTTGGAGTAATGAGCAGTTCTTC. J is TRBJ2-1 and V is TRBV4-1, with no clear D. The ends were cut back, 1 base at V and 7 bases at J, with 11 bases in the middle. The CDR3 has 14 amino acids. Germline V CDR1 and CDR2: MGHRA, YSYEKL.

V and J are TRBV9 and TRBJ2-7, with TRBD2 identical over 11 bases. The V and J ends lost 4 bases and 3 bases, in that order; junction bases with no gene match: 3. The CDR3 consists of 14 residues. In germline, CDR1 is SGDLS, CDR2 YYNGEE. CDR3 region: CASSLGTSGYEQYF. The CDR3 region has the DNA TGTGCCAGCAGCCTAGGGACTAGCGGCTACGAGCAGTACTTC.

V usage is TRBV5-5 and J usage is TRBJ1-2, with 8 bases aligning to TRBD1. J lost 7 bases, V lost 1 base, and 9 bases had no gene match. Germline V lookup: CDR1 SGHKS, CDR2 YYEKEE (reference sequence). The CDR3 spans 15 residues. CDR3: CASSLRGDRFFGYTF. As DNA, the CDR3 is TGTGCCAGCAGCTTGCGAGGGGACAGGTTTTTTGGCTACACCTTC.

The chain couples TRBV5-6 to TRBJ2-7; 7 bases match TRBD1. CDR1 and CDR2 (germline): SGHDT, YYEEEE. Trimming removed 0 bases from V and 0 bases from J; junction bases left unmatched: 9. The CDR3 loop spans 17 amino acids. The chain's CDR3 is CASSLGTGTASSYEQYF. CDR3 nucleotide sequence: TGTGCCAGCAGCTTGGGGACCGGGACAGCTAGCTCCTACGAGCAGTACTTC.

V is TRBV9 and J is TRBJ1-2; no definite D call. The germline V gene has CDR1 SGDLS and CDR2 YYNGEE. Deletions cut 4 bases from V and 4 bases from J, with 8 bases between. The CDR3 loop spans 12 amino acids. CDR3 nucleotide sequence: TGTGCCAGCAGCAACGGGGTCTATGGCTACACCTTC. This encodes CASSNGVYGYTF.

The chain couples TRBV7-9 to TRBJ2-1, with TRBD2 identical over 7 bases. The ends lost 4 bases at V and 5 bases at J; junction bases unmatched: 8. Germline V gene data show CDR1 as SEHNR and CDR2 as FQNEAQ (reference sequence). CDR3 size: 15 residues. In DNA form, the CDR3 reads TGTGCCAGCAGCTCCTTCCGCGGGAGTCACAATGAGCAGTTCTTC. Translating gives CASSSFRGSHNEQFF.

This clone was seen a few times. DNA for the CDR3: TGTGCCAGCAGCCAAGACTCCCGTCGGTATGCCAATGAGCAGTTCTTC. Translation gives CASSQDSRRYANEQFF. This sequence joins TRBV14 and TRBJ2-1; no clear D gene. V shed 0 bases and J shed 6 bases, with 15 bases lying between them. CDR1 and CDR2 from the germline V gene are SGHDN and FVKESK. The CDR3 contains 16 residues.

DNA for the CDR3: TGCGCCAGCAGCCAGAGACAGGGGCCCGGCGTGGAGCAGTACTTC. It is translated as CASSQRQGPGVEQYF. V gene TRBV4-1 combines with J gene TRBJ2-7; 8 bases are a match to TRBD1. V lost 3 bases and J lost 7; bases outside the gene matches: 11. There are 15 residues in the CDR3. Germline values: CDR1 MGHRA, CDR2 YSYEKL.

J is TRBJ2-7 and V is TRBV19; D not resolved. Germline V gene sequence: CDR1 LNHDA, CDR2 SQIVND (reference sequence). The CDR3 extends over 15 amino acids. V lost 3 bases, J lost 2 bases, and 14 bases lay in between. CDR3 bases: TGTGCCAGTAGTATCTCCCGCGGAGTAGCCTACGAGCAGTACTTC. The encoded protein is CASSISRGVAYEQYF.

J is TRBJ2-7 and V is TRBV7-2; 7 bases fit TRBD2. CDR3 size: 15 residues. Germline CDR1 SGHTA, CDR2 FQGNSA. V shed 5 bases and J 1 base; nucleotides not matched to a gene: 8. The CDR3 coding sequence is TGTGCCAGCAGCCCTGAAGGTAGCGGGTCCTACGAGCAGTACTTC. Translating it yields CASSPEGSGSYEQYF.

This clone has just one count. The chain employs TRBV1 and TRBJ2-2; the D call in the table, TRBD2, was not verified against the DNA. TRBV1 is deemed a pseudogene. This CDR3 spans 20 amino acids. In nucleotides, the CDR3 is TGCACCAGCAGCCAAGACCTGAATGACAGCACCAGGGGAGGGACCGGGGAGCTGTTTTTT. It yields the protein CTSSQDLNDSTRGGTGELFF.

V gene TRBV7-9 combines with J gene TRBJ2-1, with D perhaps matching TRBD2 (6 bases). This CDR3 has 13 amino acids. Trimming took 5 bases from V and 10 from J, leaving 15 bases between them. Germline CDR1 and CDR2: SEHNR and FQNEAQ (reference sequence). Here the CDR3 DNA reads TGTGCCAGCAGCCGGAGGAGGGAAGAAGAGCAGTTCTTC. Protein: CASSRRREEEQFF.

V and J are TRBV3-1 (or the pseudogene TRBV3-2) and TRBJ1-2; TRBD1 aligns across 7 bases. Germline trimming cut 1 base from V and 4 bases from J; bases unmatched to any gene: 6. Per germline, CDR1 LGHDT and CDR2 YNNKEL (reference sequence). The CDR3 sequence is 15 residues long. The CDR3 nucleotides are TGTGCCAGCAGCCAAGGGGGGACAGACCTCTATGGCTACACCTTC. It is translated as CASSQGGTDLYGYTF.

Here the CDR3 reads CASSQESGPTNEKLFF. The CDR3 coding sequence is TGCGCCAGCAGCCAAGAATCAGGGCCAACTAATGAAAAACTGTTTTTT. The V call is TRBV4-3, the J call TRBJ1-4; possible D gene TRBD1, 5 bases. The CDR3 consists of 16 residues. Trimming removed 0 bases at V and 0 bases at J, with 8 bases between. Looked up from germline, CDR1 is LGHNA and CDR2 is YSLEER.